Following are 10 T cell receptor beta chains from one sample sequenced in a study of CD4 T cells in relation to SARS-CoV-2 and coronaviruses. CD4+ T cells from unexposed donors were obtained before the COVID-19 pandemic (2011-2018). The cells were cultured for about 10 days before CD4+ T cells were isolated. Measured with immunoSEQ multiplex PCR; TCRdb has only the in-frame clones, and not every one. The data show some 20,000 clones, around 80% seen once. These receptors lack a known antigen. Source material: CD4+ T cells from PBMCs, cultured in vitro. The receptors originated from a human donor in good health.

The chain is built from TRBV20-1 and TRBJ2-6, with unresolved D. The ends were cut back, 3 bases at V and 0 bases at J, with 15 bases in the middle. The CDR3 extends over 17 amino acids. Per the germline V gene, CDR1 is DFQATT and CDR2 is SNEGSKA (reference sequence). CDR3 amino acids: CSASRQSQRSGANVLTF. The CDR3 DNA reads TGCAGTGCTAGTCGTCAATCCCAGCGCTCTGGGGCCAACGTCCTGACTTTC.

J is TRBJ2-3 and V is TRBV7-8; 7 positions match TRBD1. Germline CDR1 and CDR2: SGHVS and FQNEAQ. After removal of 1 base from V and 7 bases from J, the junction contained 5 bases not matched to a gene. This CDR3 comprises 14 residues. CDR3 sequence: CASSLDDREYTQYF. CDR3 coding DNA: TGTGCCAGCAGCTTAGACGACAGGGAGTATACGCAGTATTTT.

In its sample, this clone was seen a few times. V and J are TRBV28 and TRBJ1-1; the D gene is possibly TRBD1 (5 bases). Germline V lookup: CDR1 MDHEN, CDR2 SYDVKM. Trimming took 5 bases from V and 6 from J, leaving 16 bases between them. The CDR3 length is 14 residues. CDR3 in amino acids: CASSPDQGVPEAFF. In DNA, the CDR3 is TGTGCCAGCAGTCCAGACCAGGGAGTCCCTGAAGCTTTCTTT.

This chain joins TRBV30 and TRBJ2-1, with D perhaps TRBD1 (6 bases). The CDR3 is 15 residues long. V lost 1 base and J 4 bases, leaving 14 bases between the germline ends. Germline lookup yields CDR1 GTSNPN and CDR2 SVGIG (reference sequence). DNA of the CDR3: TGTGCCTGGAGTGAGAAAGGGGGAGCTTACAATGAGCAGTTCTTC. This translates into CAWSEKGGAYNEQFF.

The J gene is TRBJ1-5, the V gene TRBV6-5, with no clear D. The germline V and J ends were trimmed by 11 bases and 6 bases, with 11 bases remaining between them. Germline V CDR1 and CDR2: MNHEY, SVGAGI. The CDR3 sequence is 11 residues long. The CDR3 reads CARLKGQPQHF. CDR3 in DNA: TGTGCCCGCTTAAAGGGTCAGCCCCAGCATTTT.

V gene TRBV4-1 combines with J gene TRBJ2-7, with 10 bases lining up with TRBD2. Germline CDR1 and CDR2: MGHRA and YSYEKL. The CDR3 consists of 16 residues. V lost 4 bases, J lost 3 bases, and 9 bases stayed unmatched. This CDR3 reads CASSPTTSGDNYEQYF. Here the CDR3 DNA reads TGCGCCAGCAGCCCGACCACTAGCGGGGATAACTACGAGCAGTACTTC.

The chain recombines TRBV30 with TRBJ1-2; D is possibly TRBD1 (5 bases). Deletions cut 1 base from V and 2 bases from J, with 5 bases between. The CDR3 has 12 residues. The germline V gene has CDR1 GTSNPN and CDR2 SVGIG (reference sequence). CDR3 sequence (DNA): TGTGCCTGGAGTGCAGGGAACTATGGCTACACCTTC. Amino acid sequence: CAWSAGNYGYTF.

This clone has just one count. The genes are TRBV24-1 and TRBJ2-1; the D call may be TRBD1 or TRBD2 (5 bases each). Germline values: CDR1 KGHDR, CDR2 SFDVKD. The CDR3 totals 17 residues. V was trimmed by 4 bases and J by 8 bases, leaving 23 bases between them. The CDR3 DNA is TGTGCCACCAGTGAGACCGGGACCCTGAATATAGTCCATGAGCAGTTCTTC. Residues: CATSETGTLNIVHEQFF.

The CDR3 region has the DNA TGTGCCAGCTCGCCCCAGACACCGACAGGGTCTAATAATGAAAAACTGTTTTTT. Residues: CASSPQTPTGSNNEKLFF. This chain uses TRBV18 with TRBJ1-4; 7 positions agree with TRBD1. V was pared by 6 bases and J by 4 bases, with 17 bases of the junction left unmatched. Germline V gene lookup returns CDR1 KGHSH and CDR2 LQKENI. The CDR3 totals 18 residues.

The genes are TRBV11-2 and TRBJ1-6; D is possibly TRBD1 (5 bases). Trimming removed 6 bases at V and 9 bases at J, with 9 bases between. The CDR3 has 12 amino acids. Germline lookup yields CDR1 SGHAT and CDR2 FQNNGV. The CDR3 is CASRRDPSPLHF. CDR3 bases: TGTGCCAGCAGACGGGACCCTTCACCCCTCCACTTT.